This TCR beta chain was sequenced for a study of OX40 agonist ivuxolimab in advanced cancers. Study-wide background: Intravenous ivuxolimab at 0.01 to 10 mg/kg was given to patients every 2 weeks. There were three patients with partial responses, one having hepatocellular carcinoma and two cutaneous melanoma.

Sequencing used immunoSEQ multiplex PCR; TCRdb keeps in-frame clones, though not all of them. In the table there are tens of thousands of clones, about 94% of which are singletons. CDR1 is PRHDT, CDR2 FYEKMQ, per germline (reference sequence). Trimming at V came to 5 bases and at J to 0 bases, leaving 7 bases not matched to a gene. The CDR3 is 16 amino acids. V and J are TRBV13 and TRBJ1-3; 7 bases agree with TRBD1. This material consisted of CD4+ or CD8+ T cells sorted from blood, taken in a trial of the OX40 agonist ivuxolimab. This sequence originates from an adult with an advanced solid tumor such as melanoma, head and neck, liver or kidney cancer. Here the CDR3 reads CASSRGTAGSGNTIYF. CDR3 DNA sequence: TGTGCCAGCAGCAGAGGGACAGCTGGCTCTGGAAACACCATATATTTT.